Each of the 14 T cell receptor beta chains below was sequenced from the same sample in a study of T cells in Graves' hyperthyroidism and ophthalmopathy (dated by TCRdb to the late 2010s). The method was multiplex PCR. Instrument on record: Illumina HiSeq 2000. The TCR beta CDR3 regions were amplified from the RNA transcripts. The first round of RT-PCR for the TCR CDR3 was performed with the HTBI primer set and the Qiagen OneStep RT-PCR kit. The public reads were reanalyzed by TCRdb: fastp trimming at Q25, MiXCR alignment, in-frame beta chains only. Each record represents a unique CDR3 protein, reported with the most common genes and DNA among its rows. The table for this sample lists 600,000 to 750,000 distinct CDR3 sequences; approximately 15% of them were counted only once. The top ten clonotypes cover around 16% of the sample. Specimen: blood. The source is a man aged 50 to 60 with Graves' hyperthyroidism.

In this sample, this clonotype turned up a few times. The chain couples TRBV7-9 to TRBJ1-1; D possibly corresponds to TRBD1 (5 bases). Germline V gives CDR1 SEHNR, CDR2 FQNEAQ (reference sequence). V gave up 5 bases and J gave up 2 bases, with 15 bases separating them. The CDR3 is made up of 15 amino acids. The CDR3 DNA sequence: TGTGCCAGCAGCCATAGACAGCTACTTAACACTGAAGCTTTCTTT. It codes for CASSHRQLLNTEAFF.

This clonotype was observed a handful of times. CDR3 loop: CASSENRVAGYTF. CDR3 DNA sequence: TGTGCCAGCAGTGAAAACAGGGTGGCTGGCTACACCTTC. The V gene is TRBV2, the J gene TRBJ1-2, with D perhaps matching TRBD1 (6 bases). Trimming took off 2 bases at V and 7 bases at J, with 11 bases between the two ends. Germline values: CDR1 SNHLY, CDR2 FYNNEI. The CDR3 has 13 residues.

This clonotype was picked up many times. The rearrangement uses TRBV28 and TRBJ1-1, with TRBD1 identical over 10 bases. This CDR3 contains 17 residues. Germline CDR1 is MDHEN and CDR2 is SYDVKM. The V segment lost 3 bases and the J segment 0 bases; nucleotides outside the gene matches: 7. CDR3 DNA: TGTGCCAGCAGTTTTGGAGGACAGGGGGTGATGAACACTGAAGCTTTCTTT. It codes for CASSFGGQGVMNTEAFF.

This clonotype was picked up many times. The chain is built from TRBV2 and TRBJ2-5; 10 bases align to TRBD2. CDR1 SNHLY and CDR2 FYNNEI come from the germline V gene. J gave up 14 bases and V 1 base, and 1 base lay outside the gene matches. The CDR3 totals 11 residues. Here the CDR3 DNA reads TGTGCCAGCAGTGAAGGACTAGCGGGTTACTTC. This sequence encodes CASSEGLAGYF.

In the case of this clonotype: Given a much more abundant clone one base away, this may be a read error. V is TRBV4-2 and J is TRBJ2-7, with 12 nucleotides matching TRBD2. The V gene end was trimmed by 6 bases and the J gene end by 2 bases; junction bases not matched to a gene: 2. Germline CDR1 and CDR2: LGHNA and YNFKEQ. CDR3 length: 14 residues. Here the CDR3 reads CASRRLAGAYEQYF. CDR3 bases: TGTGCCAGCAGACGACTAGCGGGAGCCTACGAGCAGTACTTC.

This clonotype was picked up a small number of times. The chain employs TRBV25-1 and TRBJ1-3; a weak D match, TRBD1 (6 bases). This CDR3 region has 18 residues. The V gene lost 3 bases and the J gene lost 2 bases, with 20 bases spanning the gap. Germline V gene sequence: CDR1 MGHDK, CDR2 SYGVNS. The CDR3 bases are TGTGCCAGCAGTGATCCCGAGCCCCTGGGGGCGACTGGAAACACCATATATTTT. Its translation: CASSDPEPLGATGNTIYF.

The CDR3 nucleotides are TGTGCCAGCAGCTTTACAGGGGGCTACAATGAGCAGTTCTTC. It yields the protein CASSFTGGYNEQFF. The chain uses TRBV7-9 and TRBJ2-1; TRBD1 matches at 8 bases. J lost 3 bases, V lost 3 bases, and 1 base had no gene match. CDR1 and CDR2 (germline): SEHNR, FQNEAQ (reference sequence). CDR3 length: 14 residues. The full variable domain, rest sourced from reference TRBV7-9 and TRBJ2-1, is DTGVSQNPRHKITKRGQNVTFRCDPISEHNRLYWYRQTLGQGPEFLTYFQNEAQLEKSRLLSDRFSAERPKGSFSTLEIQRTEQGDSAMYLCASSFTGGYNEQFFGPGTRLTVL.

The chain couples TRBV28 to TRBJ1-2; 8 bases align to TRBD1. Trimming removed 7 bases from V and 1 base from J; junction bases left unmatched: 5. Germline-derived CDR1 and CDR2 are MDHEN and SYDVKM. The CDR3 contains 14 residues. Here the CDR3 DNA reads TGTGCCAGCAAGAAAGGACAGGGTAACTATGGCTACACCTTC. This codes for CASKKGQGNYGYTF.

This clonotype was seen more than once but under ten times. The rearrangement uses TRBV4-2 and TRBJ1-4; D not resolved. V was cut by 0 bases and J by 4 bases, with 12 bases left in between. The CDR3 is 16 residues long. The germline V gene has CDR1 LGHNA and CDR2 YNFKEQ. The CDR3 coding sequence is TGTGCCAGCAGCCAAGATAGTGCAGGACTTAATGAAAAACTGTTTTTT. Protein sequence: CASSQDSAGLNEKLFF.

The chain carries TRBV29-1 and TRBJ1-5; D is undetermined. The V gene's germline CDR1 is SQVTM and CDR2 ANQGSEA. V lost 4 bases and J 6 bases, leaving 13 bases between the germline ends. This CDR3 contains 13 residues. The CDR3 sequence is CSVGSLMGQPQHF. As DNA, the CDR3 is TGCAGCGTTGGGTCCCTTATGGGTCAGCCCCAGCATTTT.

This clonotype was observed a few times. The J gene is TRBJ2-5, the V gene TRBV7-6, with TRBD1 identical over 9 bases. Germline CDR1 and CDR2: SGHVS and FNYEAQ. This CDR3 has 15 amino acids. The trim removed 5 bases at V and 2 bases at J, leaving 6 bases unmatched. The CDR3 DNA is TGTGCCAGCAGCACGGGACAGGGTATACAAGAGACCCAGTACTTC. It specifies CASSTGQGIQETQYF.

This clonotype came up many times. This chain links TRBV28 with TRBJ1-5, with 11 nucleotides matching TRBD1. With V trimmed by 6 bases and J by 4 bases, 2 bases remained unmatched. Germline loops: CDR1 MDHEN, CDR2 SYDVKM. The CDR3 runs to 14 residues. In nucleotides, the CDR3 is TGTGCCAGCAGACGGGACAGGGGGAATCAGCCCCAGCATTTT. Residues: CASRRDRGNQPQHF.

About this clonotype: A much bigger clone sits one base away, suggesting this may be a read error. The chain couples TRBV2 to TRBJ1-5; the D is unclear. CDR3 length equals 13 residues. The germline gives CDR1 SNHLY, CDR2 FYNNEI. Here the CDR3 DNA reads TGTGCCGGCAGTGGCGAGAGCAATCAGCCCCAGCATTTT. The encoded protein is CAGSGESNQPQHF.

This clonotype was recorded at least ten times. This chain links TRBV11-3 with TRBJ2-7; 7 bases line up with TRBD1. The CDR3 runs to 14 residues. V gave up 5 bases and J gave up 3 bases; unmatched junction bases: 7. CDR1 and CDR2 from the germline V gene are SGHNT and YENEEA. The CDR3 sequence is CASSPGTEHYEQYF. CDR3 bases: TGTGCCAGCAGCCCCGGGACAGAGCACTACGAGCAGTACTTC.